The clone carrying this T cell receptor (beta chain) was observed a handful of times. These data are taken from a study of identical twins. Via MiXCR, TCRdb re-called the 5' RACE reads, giving one row per CDR3 protein. This sample carries roughly 690,000 distinct CDR3 sequences, 21% of them seen once, and the ten largest clones take about 4.3%. The CDR3 is 14 residues long. Germline V CDR1 and CDR2: DFQATT, SNEGSKA (reference sequence). V trimming: 2 bases; J trimming: 5 bases; junction bases outside the gene matches: 5. These data also featured in a second study, about T cells expressing NK-cell markers.

Sequenced input: PBMCs. The V call is TRBV20-1, the J call TRBJ1-2, with 10 bases that match TRBD1. The clonotype comes from a woman between 18 and 30 years old in good health. The CDR3, as DNA: TGCAGTGCTAGAATTCGGGACAGGGGTTATGGCTACACCTTC. Its translation is CSARIRDRGYGYTF.